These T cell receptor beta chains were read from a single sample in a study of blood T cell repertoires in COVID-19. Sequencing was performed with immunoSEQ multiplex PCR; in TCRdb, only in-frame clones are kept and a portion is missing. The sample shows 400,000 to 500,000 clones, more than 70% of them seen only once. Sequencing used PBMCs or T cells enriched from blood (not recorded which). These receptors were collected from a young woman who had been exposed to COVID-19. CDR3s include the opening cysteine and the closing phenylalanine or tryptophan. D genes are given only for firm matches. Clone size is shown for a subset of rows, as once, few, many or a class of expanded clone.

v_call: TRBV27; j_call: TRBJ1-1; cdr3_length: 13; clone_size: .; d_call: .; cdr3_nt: TGTGCCAGCCAAGCCCAGGCCCTCACTTTAGCTTTCTTT; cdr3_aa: CASQAQALTLAFF
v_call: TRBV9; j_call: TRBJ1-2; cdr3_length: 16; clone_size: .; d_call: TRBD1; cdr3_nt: TGTGCCAGCAGCCCCCGAGGAGGGGGCGGTTCTAATGGCTACACCTTC; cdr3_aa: CASSPRGGGGSNGYTF
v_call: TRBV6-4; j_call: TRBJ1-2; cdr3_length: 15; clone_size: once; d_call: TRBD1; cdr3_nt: TGTGCCAGCAGTAAACAGACAGGGTCGGGCTATGGCTACACCTTT; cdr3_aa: CASSKQTGSGYGYTF
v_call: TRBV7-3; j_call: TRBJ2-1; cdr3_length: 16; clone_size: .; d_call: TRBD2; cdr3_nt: TGTGCCAGCAGCCCCTCGGGGCTAGCGGCTTACAATGAGCAGTTCTTC; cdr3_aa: CASSPSGLAAYNEQFF
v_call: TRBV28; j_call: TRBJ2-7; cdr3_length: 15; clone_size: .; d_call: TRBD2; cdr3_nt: TGTGCCAGCAGGCGACGGGGGGGGAACGAGGACGAGCAGTACTTC; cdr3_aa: CASRRRGGNEDEQYF
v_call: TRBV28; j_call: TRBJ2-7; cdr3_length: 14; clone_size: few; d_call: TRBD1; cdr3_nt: TGTGCCAGCAGTTTACCCGGACAGGGCTACGAGCAGTACTTC; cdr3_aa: CASSLPGQGYEQYF
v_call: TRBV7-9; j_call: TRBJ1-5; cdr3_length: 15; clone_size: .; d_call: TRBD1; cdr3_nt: TGTGCCAGCAGCCCCCCCGGGACAGGGAACCAGCCCCAGCATTTT; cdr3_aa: CASSPPGTGNQPQHF
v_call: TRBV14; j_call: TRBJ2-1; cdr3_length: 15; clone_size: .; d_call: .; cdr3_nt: TGTGCCAGCAGTCAACCAGGAGCCCGGGACTATGAGCAGTTCTTC; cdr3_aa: CASSQPGARDYEQFF
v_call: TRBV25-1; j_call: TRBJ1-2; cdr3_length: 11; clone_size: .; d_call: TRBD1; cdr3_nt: TGTGCCAGCAGTAGGGGGCATGGCTACACCTTC; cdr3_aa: CASSRGHGYTF
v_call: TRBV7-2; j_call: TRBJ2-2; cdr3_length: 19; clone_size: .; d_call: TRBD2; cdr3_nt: TGTGCCAGCAGCTTAGTTGAGACTAGCGGGATATTGAACACCGGGGAGCTGTTTTTT; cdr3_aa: CASSLVETSGILNTGELFF
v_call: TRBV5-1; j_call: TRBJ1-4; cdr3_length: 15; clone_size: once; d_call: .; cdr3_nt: TGCGCCAGCAGCCAGTGGGGGCGCGGTAATGAAAAACTGTTTTTT; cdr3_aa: CASSQWGRGNEKLFF
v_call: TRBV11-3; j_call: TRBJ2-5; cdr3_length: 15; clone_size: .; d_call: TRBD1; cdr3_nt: TGTGCCAGCAGCCCTGCGGGACAGGGGAAAGAGACCCAGTACTTC; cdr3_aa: CASSPAGQGKETQYF
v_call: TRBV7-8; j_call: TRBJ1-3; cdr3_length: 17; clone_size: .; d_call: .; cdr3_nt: TGTGCCAGCAGCTTAGAAGGGATAGCGACCTCGGGAAACACCATATATTTT; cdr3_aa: CASSLEGIATSGNTIYF
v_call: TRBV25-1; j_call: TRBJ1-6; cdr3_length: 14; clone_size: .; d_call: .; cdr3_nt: TGTGCCAGCAGTGTACTCCTGAATAATTCACCCCTCCACTTT; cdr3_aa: CASSVLLNNSPLHF
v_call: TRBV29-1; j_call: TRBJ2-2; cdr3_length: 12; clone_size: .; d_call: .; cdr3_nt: TGCAGCGTCAGGTCTTACGGCGGGGAGCTGTTTTTT; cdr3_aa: CSVRSYGGELFF
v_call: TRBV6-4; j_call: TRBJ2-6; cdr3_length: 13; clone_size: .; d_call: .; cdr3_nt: TGTGCCAGCACCTTCTCTGGGGCCAACGTCCTGACTTTC; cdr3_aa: CASTFSGANVLTF
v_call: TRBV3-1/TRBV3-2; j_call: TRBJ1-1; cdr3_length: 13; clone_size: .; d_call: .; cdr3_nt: TGTGCCAGCAGCCCCAGGGTTCGCACTGAAGCTTTCTTT; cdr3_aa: CASSPRVRTEAFF
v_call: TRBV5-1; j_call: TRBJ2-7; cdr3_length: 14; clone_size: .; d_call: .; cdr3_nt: TGCGCCAGCACCCAAGGACAGACATCCTACGAGCAGTACTTC; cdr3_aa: CASTQGQTSYEQYF
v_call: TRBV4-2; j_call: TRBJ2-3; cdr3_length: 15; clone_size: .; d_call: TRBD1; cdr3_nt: TGTGCCAGCAGCCCAACCGACAGGGTAACAGATACGCAGTATTTT; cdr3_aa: CASSPTDRVTDTQYF
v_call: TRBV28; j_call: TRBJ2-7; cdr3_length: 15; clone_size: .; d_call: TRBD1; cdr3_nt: TGTGCCAGCAGTTCGGGACAGGGAACTCGCTACGAGCAGTACTTC; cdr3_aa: CASSSGQGTRYEQYF
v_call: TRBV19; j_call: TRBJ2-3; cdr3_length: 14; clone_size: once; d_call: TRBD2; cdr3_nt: TGTGCCAGTAGCGGACTAGCGGGCACAGATACGCAGTATTTT; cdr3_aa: CASSGLAGTDTQYF
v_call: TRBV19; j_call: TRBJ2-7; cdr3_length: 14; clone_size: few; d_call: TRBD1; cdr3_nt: TGTGCCAGTAGTAGCAGACAGGGGGCCTACGAGCAGTACTTC; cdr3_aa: CASSSRQGAYEQYF
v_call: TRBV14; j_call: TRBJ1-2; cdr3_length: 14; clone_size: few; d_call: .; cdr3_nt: TGTGCCAGCAGCCAAGACCCCGGGGTAGGGGGCTACACCTTC; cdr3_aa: CASSQDPGVGGYTF
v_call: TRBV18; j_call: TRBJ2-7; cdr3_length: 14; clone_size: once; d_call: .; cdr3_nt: TGTGCCAGCTCACCGCGGGTTGGCACCTACGAGCAGTACTTC; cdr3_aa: CASSPRVGTYEQYF
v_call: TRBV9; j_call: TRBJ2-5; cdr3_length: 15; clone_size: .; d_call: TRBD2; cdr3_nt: TGTGCCAGCAGCTTTTCGGGGGGGGTCCAAGAGACCCAGTACTTC; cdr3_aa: CASSFSGGVQETQYF
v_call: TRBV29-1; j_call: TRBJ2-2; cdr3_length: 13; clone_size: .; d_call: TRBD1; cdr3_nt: TGCAGCGTCCGACAGGGGTCGGCCGGGGAGCTGTTTTTT; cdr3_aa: CSVRQGSAGELFF
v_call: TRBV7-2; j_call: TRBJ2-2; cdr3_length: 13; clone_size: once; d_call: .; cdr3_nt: TGTGCCAGCAGCTTAGATAGCACCGGGGAGCTGTTTTTT; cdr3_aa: CASSLDSTGELFF
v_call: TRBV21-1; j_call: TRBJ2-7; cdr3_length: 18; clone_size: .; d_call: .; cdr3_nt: TGTGCCAGCAGCCCAAGGACTAGCGGGGGCGCTTACTCCTACGAGCAGTACTTC; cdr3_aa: CASSPRTSGGAYSYEQYF
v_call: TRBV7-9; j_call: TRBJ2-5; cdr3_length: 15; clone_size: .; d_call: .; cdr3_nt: TGTGCCAGCAGCTTAGGGAGCGGTGCCCAAGAGACCCAGTACTTC; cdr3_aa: CASSLGSGAQETQYF
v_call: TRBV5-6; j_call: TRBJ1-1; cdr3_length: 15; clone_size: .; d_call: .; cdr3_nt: TGTGCCAGCAGCTCCGCCCCCGCGGGGGACACTGAAGCTTTCTTT; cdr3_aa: CASSSAPAGDTEAFF
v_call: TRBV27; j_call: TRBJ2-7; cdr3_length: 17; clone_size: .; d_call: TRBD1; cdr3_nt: TGTGCCAGCAGCCCCATGGCCGGGACAGGGACTTCTCGCGAGCAGTACTTC; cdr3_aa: CASSPMAGTGTSREQYF
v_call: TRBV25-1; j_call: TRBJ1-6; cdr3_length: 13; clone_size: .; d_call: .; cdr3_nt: TGTGCCAGCACCCGGCCCGGGGGTTCACCCCTCCACTTT; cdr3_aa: CASTRPGGSPLHF
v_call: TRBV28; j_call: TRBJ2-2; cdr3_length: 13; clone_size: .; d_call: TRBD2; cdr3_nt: TGTGCCAGCAGGGATTCCTGGCGGGGGAAGCTGTTTTTT; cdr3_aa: CASRDSWRGKLFF
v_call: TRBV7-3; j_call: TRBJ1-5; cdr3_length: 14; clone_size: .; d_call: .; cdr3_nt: TGTGCCAGCAGCGAAACGGGGGGCTTTCAGCCCCAGCATTTT; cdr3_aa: CASSETGGFQPQHF
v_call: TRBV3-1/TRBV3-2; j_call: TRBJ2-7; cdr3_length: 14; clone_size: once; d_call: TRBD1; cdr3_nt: TGTGCCAGCAGCCGGCGTGACAGGGGGTACGAGCAGTACTTC; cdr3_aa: CASSRRDRGYEQYF
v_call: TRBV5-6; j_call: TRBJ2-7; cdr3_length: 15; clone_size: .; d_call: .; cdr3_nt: TGTGCCAGCAGCTTAAATCCAGGGGAACTCTACGAGCAGTACTTC; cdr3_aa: CASSLNPGELYEQYF
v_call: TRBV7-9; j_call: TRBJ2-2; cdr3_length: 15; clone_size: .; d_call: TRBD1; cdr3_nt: TGTGCCAGCAGCTCTCGGACAGGGAACACCGGGGAGCTGTTTTTT; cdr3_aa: CASSSRTGNTGELFF
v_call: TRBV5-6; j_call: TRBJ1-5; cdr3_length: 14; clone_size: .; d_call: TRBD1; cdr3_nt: TGTGCCAGCAGCTCGGGACAGGGGGCTGAGCCCCAGCATTTT; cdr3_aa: CASSSGQGAEPQHF
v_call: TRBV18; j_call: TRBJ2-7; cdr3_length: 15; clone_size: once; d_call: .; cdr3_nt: TGTGCCAGCTCACCCCTAGGAGCGGCGAACTACGAGCAGTACTTC; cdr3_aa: CASSPLGAANYEQYF
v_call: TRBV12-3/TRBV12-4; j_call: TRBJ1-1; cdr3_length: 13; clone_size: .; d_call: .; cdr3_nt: TGTGCCAGCAGGGCCGGGGGTTATACTGAAGCTTTCTTT; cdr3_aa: CASRAGGYTEAFF
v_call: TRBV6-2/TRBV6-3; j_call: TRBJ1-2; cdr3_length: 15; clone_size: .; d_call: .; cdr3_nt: TGTGCCAGCAGCGGAACAGGGAAAGCTAACTATGGCTACACCTTC; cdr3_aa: CASSGTGKANYGYTF
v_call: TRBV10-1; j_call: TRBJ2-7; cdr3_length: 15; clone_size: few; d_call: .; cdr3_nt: TGCGCCAGCAGTGAGGTCGAAGGCCGACTCTACGAGCAGTACTTC; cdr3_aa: CASSEVEGRLYEQYF
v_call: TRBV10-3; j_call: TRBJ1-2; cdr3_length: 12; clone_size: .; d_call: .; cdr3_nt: TGTGCCATTTCTGGAGAAAACTATGGCTACACCTTC; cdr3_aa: CAISGENYGYTF